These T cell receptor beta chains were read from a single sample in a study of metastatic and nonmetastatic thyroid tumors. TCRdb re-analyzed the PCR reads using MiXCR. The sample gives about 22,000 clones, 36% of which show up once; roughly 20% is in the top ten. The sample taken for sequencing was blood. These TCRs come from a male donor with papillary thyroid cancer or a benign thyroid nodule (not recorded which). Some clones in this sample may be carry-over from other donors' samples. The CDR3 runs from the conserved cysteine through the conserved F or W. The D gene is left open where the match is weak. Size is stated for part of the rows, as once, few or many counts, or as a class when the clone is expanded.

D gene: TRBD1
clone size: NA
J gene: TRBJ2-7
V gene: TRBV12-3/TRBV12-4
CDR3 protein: CASSFRDRAYEQYF
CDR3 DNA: TGTGCCAGCAGTTTTAGGGACAGGGCCTACGAGCAGTACTTC

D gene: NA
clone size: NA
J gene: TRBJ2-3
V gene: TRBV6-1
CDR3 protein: CASSGGEGADTQYF
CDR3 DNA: TGTGCCAGCAGCGGAGGGGAGGGGGCAGATACGCAGTATTTT

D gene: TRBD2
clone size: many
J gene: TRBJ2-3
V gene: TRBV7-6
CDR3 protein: CASSLASLAGTGDTQYF
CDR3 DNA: TGTGCCAGCAGCTTAGCCAGCCTAGCGGGGACCGGGGATACGCAGTATTTT

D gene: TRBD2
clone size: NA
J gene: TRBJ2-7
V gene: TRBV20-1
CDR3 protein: CSARLAGDYYEQYF
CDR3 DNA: TGCAGTGCTAGACTAGCGGGGGATTACTACGAGCAGTACTTC

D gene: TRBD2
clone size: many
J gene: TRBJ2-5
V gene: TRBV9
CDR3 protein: CASSAGTSTLETQYF
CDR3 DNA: TGTGCCAGCAGCGCGGGGACTAGCACCCTGGAGACCCAGTACTTC

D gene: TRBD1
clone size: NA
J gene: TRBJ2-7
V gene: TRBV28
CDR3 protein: CASSPSGTGVYEQYF
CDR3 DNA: TGTGCCAGCAGTCCATCCGGGACAGGGGTCTACGAGCAGTACTTC

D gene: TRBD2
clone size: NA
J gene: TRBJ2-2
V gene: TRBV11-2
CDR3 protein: CASSSLPQIAGGPGELFF
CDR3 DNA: TGTGCCAGCAGCTCACTACCACAGATAGCGGGAGGGCCCGGGGAGCTGTTTTTT

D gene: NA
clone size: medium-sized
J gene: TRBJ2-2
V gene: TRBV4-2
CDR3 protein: CASSFTPGTGELFF
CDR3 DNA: TGTGCCAGCAGCTTTACACCCGGCACCGGGGAGCTGTTTTTT

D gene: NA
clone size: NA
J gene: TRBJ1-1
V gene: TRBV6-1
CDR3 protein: CASSPLGGDTEAFF
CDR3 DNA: TGTGCCAGCAGCCCTCTTGGGGGTGACACTGAAGCTTTCTTT

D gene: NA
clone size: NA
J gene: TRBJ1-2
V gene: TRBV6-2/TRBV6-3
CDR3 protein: CASKTGNYGYTF
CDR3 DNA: TGTGCCAGCAAAACAGGGAACTATGGCTACACCTTC

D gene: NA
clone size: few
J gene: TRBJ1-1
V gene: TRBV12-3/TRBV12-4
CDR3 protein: CASSIVTQRVFF
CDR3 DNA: TGTGCCAGCTCCATCGTCACCCAGAGGGTTTTCTTT

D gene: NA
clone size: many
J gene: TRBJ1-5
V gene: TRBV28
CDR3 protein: CASSKNTLNQPQHF
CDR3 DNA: TGTGCCAGCAGTAAGAACACCCTTAATCAGCCCCAGCATTTT

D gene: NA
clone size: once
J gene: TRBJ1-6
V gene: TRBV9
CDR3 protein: CASSVEVGDSPLHF
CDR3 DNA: TGTGCCAGCAGCGTAGAAGTAGGGGATTCACCCCTCCACTTT

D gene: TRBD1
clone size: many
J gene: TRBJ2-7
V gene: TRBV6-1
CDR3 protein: CASRGGPPYEQYF
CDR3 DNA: TGTGCCAGCAGAGGGGGCCCCCCCTACGAGCAGTACTTC